This TCR beta chain was identified during a study of T cell changes during pregnancy in multiple sclerosis (dated by TCRdb to about 2019). Study-level background: In women with multiple sclerosis, the researchers looked at how the T cell repertoire shifted as pregnancy progressed.

Regarding this clone: The target of this receptor is not known. Per-nucleotide qualities are absent, and no much larger clonotype sits a single base away.

The CDR3 starts with the cysteine, ends with the phenylalanine, and has 13 residues. Of the read, only the CDR3 DNA is kept; its 39 bases are in frame from base 1. Sequences SEHNR (CDR1) and FQNEAQ (CDR2) are obtained from the germline V gene (reference sequence). Trimming removed 4 bases from V and 3 bases from J, leaving 10 bases between the germline ends. Library construction relied on the immunoSEQ multiplex PCR assay. TCRdb carries this immuneACCESS record with in-frame sequences only. Its versions omit some clonotypes, under half of them owing to an unresolved V gene in the studies checked, with the rest unexplained. This sample holds around 32,000 clones; 75% to 95% were observed only once. The top ten hold about 3.8% of the sample.

The sequence is built from TRBV7-9 and TRBJ2-7, with TRBD1 tentatively as D gene (6 bases match). The material was CD8+ T cells from peripheral blood mononuclear cells, obtained in the second trimester of pregnancy. This receptor was identified in a female donor in good health, enrolled as a control in a pregnancy study. For the CDR3, the sequence is CASSSGQNYEQYF. In nucleotide form, the sequence is TGTGCCAGCAGCTCCGGACAGAACTACGAGCAGTACTTC.